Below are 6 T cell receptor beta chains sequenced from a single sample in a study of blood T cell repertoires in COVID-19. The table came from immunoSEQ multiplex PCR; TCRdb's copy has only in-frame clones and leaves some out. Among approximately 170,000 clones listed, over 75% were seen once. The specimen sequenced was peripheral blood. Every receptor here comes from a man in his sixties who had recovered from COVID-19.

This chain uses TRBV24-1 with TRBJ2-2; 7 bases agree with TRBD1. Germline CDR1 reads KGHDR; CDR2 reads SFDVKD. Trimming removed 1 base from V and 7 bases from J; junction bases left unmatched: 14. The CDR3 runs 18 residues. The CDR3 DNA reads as TGTGCCACCAGTGATTTCCAGGGTTCGGGACAGAACTACGGGGAGCTGTTTTTT. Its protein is CATSDFQGSGQNYGELFF.

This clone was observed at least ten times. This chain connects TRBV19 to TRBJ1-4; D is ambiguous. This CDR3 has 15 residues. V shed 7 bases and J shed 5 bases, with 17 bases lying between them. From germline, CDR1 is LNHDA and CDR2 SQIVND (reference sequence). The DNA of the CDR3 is TGTGCCAGTAAAAGTACGGCAGGACTAAATGAAAAACTGTTTTTT. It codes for CASKSTAGLNEKLFF.

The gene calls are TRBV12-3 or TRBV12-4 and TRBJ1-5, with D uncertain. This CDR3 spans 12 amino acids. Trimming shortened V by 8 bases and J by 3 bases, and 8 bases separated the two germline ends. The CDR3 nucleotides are TGTGCCAGCCGACACGCCAATCAGCCCCAGCATTTT. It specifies CASRHANQPQHF.

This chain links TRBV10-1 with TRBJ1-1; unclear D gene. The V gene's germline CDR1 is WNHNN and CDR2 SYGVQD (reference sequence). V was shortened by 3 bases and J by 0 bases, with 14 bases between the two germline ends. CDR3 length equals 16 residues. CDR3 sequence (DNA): TGCGCCAGCAGTGACAGTCGGGTCAATTTGAACACTGAAGCTTTCTTT. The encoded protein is CASSDSRVNLNTEAFF.

This chain's CDR3 is CASSIGTDMNTEAFF. CDR3 in DNA: TGTGCCAGTAGTATAGGGACAGATATGAACACTGAAGCTTTCTTT. The rearrangement links TRBV19 to TRBJ1-1, with a possible D match to TRBD1 (6 bases). Trimming removed 1 base from V and 0 bases from J, with 9 bases in between. The CDR3 extends over 15 amino acids. Germline V lookup: CDR1 LNHDA, CDR2 SQIVND (reference sequence).

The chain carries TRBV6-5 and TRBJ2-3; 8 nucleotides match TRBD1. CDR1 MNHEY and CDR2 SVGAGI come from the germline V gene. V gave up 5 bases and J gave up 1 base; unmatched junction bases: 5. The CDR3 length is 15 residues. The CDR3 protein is CASSISTGGTDTQYF. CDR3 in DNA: TGTGCCAGCAGTATCTCGACAGGGGGCACAGATACGCAGTATTTT.